A single sample is the source of the 9 T cell receptor beta chains below, sequenced in a study of human T cells and chemical hapten exposure. Time point of the sample: patch test 2, 6 weeks after DPC sensitization. Specified treatment: therapeutic diphenylcyclopropenone sensitization with weekly scalp DPC. Via MiXCR, TCRdb re-called the RACE reads, giving one row per CDR3 protein. The table shows roughly 50,000 distinct CDR3 sequences, with 9.9% occurring only once. This specimen was whole blood, taken in connection with sensitization to the hapten diphenylcyclopropenone (DPC). Receptor source: a woman aged 50 to 60 with alopecia areata. Some clones in this sample may be carry-over from other donors' samples.

The table lists this clonotype with a few counts. The rearrangement links TRBV18 to TRBJ2-3; 10 positions match TRBD1. Looked up from germline, CDR1 is KGHSH and CDR2 is LQKENI. V lost 8 bases, J lost 4 bases, and 12 bases stayed unmatched. The CDR3 runs to 16 residues. DNA of the CDR3: TGTGCCAGCGCTTACCCTGGGACAGGGGACGCAGATACGCAGTATTTT. Translating gives CASAYPGTGDADTQYF.

This chain joins TRBV18 and TRBJ1-5; D gene ambiguous. This CDR3 contains 13 residues. Germline CDR1 and CDR2: KGHSH and LQKENI. Trimming left V 6 bases short and J 5 bases short, with 11 bases between. CDR3 coding DNA: TGTGCCAGCTCCCGAGGAGAAGATCAGCCCCAGCATTTT. Residues: CASSRGEDQPQHF.

The V call is TRBV7-9, the J call TRBJ1-5; tentative D call: TRBD1 (5 bases). V was trimmed by 5 bases and J by 11 bases, leaving 25 bases between them. The CDR3 runs to 16 residues. The germline gives CDR1 SEHNR, CDR2 FQNEAQ (reference sequence). CDR3 protein: CASSGKGAEAHEAQHF. DNA of the CDR3: TGTGCCAGCAGCGGAAAAGGGGCAGAAGCCCATGAGGCCCAGCATTTT.

Notes on this clonotype: The junction does not match germline at one end; this may be a read error. The V gene is TRBV18, the J gene TRBJ1-5; D remains unclear. The CDR3 covers 17 residues. Germline V lookup: CDR1 KGHSH, CDR2 LQKENI. CDR3 in DNA: TGTGTCAGCTCACCGGGATCTGTAGGGTCTCACCGACAGCCCCAGCATTTT. Translated: CVSSPGSVGSHRQPQHF.

The sample holds a few counts of this clonotype. The chain joins TRBV11-2 to TRBJ2-7; no reliable D call. V was pared by 2 bases and J by 2 bases, with 10 bases between. This CDR3 region has 14 residues. The V gene's germline CDR1 is SGHAT and CDR2 FQNNGV. CDR3 region: CASSLSPTTYEQYF. CDR3 nucleotides: TGTGCCAGCAGCTTAAGTCCTACTACCTACGAGCAGTACTTC.

This clonotype was found a few times. The genes are TRBV7-8 and TRBJ2-1, with 8 bases identical to TRBD1. The germline V gene has CDR1 SGHVS and CDR2 FQNEAQ. CDR3 length: 14 residues. J gave up 4 bases and V 8 bases, and 7 bases lay outside the gene matches. CDR3 coding DNA: TGTGCCAGCGGAGGACAGGGTGGGTACAATGAGCAGTTCTTC. Translating it yields CASGGQGGYNEQFF.

This clonotype was found a few times. The V and J genes are TRBV4-1 and TRBJ2-3; D unresolved. The germline V gene has CDR1 MGHRA and CDR2 YSYEKL. V shed 7 bases and J shed 1 base, with 9 bases lying between them. This CDR3 has 13 residues. CDR3 sequence (DNA): TGCGCCAGCAACAGCGAGGGCACAGATACGCAGTATTTT. Amino acids: CASNSEGTDTQYF.

This clonotype was observed a few times. The genes are TRBV28 and TRBJ2-7; 9 bases agree with TRBD2. CDR1 and CDR2 (germline): MDHEN, SYDVKM. Trimming cost V 3 bases and J 1 base; bases outside gene matches: 1. The CDR3 has 14 residues. The DNA for the CDR3 is TGTGCCAGCAGTTTGACTAGCGGATCCTACGAGCAGTACTTC. Amino acid sequence: CASSLTSGSYEQYF.

About this clonotype itself: One end of the junction varies from germline; a read error may be responsible. V is TRBV7-2 and J is TRBJ2-5, with D possibly TRBD2 on 6 matching bases. The germline CDR1 and CDR2 sequences are SGHTA and FQGNSA. This CDR3 spans 12 amino acids. CDR3 loop: CASSIADTTQYF. The CDR3 DNA follows: TGTGCCAGCAGCATAGCGGACACCACCCAGTACTTC.